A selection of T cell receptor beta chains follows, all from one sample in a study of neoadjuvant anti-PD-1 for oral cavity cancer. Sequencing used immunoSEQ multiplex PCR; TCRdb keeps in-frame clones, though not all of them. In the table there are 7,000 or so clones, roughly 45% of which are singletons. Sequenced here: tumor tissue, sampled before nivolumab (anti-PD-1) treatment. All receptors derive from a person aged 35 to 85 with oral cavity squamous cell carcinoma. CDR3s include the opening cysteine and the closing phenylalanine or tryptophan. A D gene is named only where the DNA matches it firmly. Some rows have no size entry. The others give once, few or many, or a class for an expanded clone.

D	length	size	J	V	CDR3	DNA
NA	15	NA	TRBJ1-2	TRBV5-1	CASSLDDRVGYGYTF	TGCGCCAGCAGCTTGGATGATAGGGTAGGCTATGGCTACACCTTC
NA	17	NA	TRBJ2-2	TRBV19	CASKDINGAGTTGELFF	TGTGCCAGTAAGGACATCAATGGCGCGGGGACCACCGGGGAGCTGTTTTTT
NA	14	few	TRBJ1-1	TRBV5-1	CASSVDNMNTEAFF	TGCGCCAGCAGCGTGGACAATATGAACACTGAAGCTTTCTTT
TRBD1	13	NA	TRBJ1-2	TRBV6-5	CASSSTGDSGYTF	TGTGCCAGCAGTTCGACAGGGGACTCTGGCTACACCTTC
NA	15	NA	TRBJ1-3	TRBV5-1	CASRNSENYGNTIYF	TGCGCCAGCAGAAATTCAGAGAACTATGGAAACACCATATATTTT
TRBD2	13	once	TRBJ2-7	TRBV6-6	CASKGTSGYEQYF	TGTGCCAGCAAAGGGACTAGCGGCTACGAGCAGTACTTC
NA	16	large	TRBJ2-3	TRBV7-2	CASSPEIFRDPNTQYF	TGTGCCAGCAGCCCTGAAATTTTCCGGGACCCGAATACGCAGTATTTT
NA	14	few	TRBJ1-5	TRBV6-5	CASSYKGWVQPQHF	TGTGCCAGCAGTTACAAGGGGTGGGTCCAGCCCCAGCATTTT
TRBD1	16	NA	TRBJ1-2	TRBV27	CASSFLRTGMDYGYTF	TGTGCCAGCAGTTTTCTCAGGACAGGGATGGACTATGGCTACACCTTC
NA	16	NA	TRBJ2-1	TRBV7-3	CASSLGGTVRGNEQFF	TGTGCCAGCAGCTTAGGGGGGACGGTGAGGGGTAATGAGCAGTTCTTC
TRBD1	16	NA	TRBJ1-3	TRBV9	CASSIGDRVSGNTIYF	TGTGCCAGCAGCATAGGTGACAGGGTCTCTGGAAACACCATATATTTT
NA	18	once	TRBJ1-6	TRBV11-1	CASSPEIEPGHHNSPLHF	TGTGCCAGCAGCCCCGAAATAGAACCGGGACACCATAATTCACCCCTCCACTTT
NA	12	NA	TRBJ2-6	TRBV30	CAWYSGANVLTF	TGTGCCTGGTATTCTGGGGCCAACGTCCTGACTTTC
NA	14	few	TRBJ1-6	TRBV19	CASSIGVPNSPLHF	TGTGCCAGTAGTATAGGCGTGCCTAATTCACCCCTCCACTTT
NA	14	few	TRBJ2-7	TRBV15	CATSREGRGYEQYF	TGTGCCACCAGCAGAGAAGGTAGGGGCTACGAGCAGTACTTC
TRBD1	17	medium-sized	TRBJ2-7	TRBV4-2	CASSQENPGTGGYEQYF	TGTGCCAGCAGCCAAGAAAATCCCGGGACAGGGGGCTACGAGCAGTACTTC
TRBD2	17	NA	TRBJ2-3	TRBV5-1	CASRWGRTSGGTDTQYF	TGCGCCAGCAGGTGGGGTCGGACTAGCGGGGGCACAGATACGCAGTATTTT
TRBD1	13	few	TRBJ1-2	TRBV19	CASAGDRVYGYTF	TGTGCTTCGGCGGGGGACAGAGTCTATGGCTACACCTTC
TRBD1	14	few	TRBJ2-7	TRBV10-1	CASSSGTGTWEQYF	TGCGCCAGCAGTTCTGGGACAGGGACGTGGGAGCAGTACTTC
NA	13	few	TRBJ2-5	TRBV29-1	CSVSRRGQETQYF	TGCAGCGTTTCAAGGAGGGGGCAAGAGACCCAGTACTTC
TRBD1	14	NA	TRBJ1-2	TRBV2	CASSQSTGAYGYTF	TGTGCCAGCAGTCAATCGACAGGGGCATATGGCTACACCTTC
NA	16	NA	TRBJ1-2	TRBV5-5	CASSQDVGQGNYGYTF	TGCGCCAGCAGCCAAGATGTTGGGCAGGGAAACTATGGCTACACCTTC
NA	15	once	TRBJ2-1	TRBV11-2	CASSFGGNSYNEQFF	TGTGCCAGCAGCTTCGGGGGTAACTCCTACAATGAGCAGTTCTTC
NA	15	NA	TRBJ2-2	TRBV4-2	CASSRELTNTGELFF	TGTGCCAGCAGCCGGGAGTTAACGAACACCGGGGAGCTGTTTTTT
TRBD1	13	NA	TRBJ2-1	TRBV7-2	CASSRRGHNEQFF	TGTGCCAGCAGCCGAAGGGGGCACAATGAGCAGTTCTTC